This T cell receptor (beta chain) comes out of a study of blood T cell repertoires in COVID-19. Background on the study: The United States, Italy and Spain provided the acute and convalescent COVID-19 samples. PBMCs, B-cell-depleted T cells, or T cells provided the cDNA or gDNA that made up the material.

This clone was seen just once. The sample carries other DNA sequences with the same CDR3. The authors' processing: Amplification of reference gene primers provided the estimated nucleated cell counts. Clones were read by immunoSEQ multiplex PCR, and TCRdb kept only the in-frame ones, dropping some. V, J and clone size are those of that table, while D and trimming were read from the DNA. The top ten hold roughly 4% of the sample, which has approximately 240,000 clones, under 85% seen once. Germline CDR1 and CDR2: SGHRS and YFSETQ. The CDR3 runs 14 residues. Trimming pared 0 bases from V and 7 bases from J, leaving 11 bases between.

The sequenced material came from peripheral blood. The receptor was isolated from a woman between 35 and 50 years old with active or convalescent COVID-19. This sequence joins TRBV5-1 and TRBJ1-5, with no clear D. The CDR3 DNA is TGCGCCAGCAGCTTGGACGGTTCGAGCCAGCCCCAGCATTTT. Translation gives CASSLDGSSQPQHF.